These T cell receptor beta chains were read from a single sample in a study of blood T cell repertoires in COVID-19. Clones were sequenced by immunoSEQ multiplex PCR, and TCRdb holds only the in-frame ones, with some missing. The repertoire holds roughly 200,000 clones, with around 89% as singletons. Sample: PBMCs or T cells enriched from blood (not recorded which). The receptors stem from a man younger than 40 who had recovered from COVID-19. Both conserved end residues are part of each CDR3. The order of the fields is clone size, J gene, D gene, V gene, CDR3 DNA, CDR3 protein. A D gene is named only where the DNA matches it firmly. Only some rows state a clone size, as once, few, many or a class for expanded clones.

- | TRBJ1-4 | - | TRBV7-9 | TGTGCCAGCATTGAGGTGGGGCAGTACGGAAAACTGTTTTTT | CASIEVGQYGKLFF
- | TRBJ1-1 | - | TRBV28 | TGTGCCAGCAGTACAGACAGGAACACTGAAGCTTTCTTT | CASSTDRNTEAFF
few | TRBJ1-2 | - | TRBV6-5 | TGTGCCAGCAGTTACTCGATCAACAGAAACTATGGCTACACCTTC | CASSYSINRNYGYTF
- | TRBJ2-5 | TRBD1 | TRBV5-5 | TGTGCCAGCAGCATAACCGGGACAGGGAGGGGGGAGACCCAGTACTTC | CASSITGTGRGETQYF
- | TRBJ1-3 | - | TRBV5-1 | TGCGCCAGCAGCTTGGAGAGGGGGACTGGAAACACCATATATTTT | CASSLERGTGNTIYF
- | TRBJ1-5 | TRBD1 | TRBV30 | TGTGCCTGGAGTGCCACACAGGGGACGCGGGTGAGTCAGCCCCAGCATTTT | CAWSATQGTRVSQPQHF
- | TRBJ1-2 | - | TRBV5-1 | TGCGCCAGCAGCTTGCAAGCGGAGAACTATGGCTACACCTTC | CASSLQAENYGYTF
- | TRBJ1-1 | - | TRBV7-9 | TGTGCCAGCAGCCCACGGCCAGTGAGAACGACAAAGAACACTGAAGCTTTCTTT | CASSPRPVRTTKNTEAFF
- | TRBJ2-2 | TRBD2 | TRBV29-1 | TGCAGCGTTGAAAAGCGGGAGTGGACCGGGGAGCTGTTTTTT | CSVEKREWTGELFF
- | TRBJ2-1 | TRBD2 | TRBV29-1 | TGCAGCGTTGAGGGTGGACTAGTACTCCCCAATGAGCAGTTCTTC | CSVEGGLVLPNEQFF
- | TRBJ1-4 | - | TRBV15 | TGTGCCACCAGCAGTGCAGACAGGTCGAGTGAAAAACTGTTTTTT | CATSSADRSSEKLFF
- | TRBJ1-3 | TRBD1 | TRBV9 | TGTGCCAGCAGCGAACAGGGGGGCTCTTACGGAAACACCATATATTTT | CASSEQGGSYGNTIYF
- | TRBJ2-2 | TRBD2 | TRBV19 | TGTGCCAGTAGTCTGGGGGGGACCGGGGAGCTGTTTTTT | CASSLGGTGELFF
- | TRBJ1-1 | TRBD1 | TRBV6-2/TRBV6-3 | TGTGCCAGCAGTCCCAGGGGACAGGGATCCACTGAAGCTTTCTTT | CASSPRGQGSTEAFF
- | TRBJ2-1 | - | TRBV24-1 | TGTGCCACCAGTGATTTGTATCGGAATGAGCAGTTCTTC | CATSDLYRNEQFF
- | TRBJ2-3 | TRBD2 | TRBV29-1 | TGCAGCGTCGCAGGACTAGTCAGTGGTACAGATACGCAGTATTTT | CSVAGLVSGTDTQYF
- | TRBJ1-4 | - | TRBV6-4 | TGTGCCAGCAGCAAATACAGGCCTCGTAATGAAAAACTGTTTTTT | CASSKYRPRNEKLFF
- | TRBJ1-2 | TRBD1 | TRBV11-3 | TGTGCCAGCAGCTCGACAGGGGGCGCGGATGGCTACACCTTC | CASSSTGGADGYTF
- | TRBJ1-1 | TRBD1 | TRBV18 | TGTGCCAGCTCACTGGGACAGGGTGGAACTGAAGCTTTCTTT | CASSLGQGGTEAFF
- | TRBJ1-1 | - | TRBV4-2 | TGTGCCAGCAGCCAAGCCCGCGGGGGGCGCACTGAAGCTTTCTTT | CASSQARGGRTEAFF
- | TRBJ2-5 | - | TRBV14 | TGTGCCAGCAGCCAAAACTTCCAAGAGACCCAGTACTTC | CASSQNFQETQYF
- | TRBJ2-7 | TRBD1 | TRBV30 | TGTGCCTGGAGTACGTCAGGGGGCGAGCAGTACTTC | CAWSTSGGEQYF
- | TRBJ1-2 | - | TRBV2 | TGTGCCAGCAGCGATGACGGGAACTATGGCTACACCTTC | CASSDDGNYGYTF
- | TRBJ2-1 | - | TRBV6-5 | TGTGCCAGCAGTTACTCTGGGGGGGCTCACTATGAGCAGTTCTTC | CASSYSGGAHYEQFF
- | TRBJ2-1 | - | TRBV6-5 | TGTGCCAGCAGTCCAGGGGACTACGAGCAGTTCTTC | CASSPGDYEQFF
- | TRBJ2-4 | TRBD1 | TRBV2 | TGTGCCAGCAGTGAAAGATCGGGACAGGGGAACATTCAGTACTTC | CASSERSGQGNIQYF
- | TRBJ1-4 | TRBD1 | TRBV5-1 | TGCGCCAGCAGTTCCGGGACAGGGGTAGCAACTAATGAAAAACTGTTTTTT | CASSSGTGVATNEKLFF
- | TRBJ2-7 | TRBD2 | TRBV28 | TGTGCCAGCAGTTTTCAAGCGGGACCTGTTCCCTACGAGCAGTACTTC | CASSFQAGPVPYEQYF
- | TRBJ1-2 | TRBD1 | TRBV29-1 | TGCAGCGTTGTGTCCCCTGGGACAGGGGTATATGGCTACACCTTC | CSVVSPGTGVYGYTF
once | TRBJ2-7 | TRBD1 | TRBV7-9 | TGTGCCAGCAGCCCATCGACAGGGGCGGGCTCCTACGAGCAGTACTTC | CASSPSTGAGSYEQYF
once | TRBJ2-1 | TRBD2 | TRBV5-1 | TGCGCCAGCAGCTTGGCCCCTAGCGGAAGTTACAATGAGCAGTTCTTC | CASSLAPSGSYNEQFF
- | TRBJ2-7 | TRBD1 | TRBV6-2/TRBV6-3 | TGTGCCAGCAGTCGACAGGGGTCCTCCTACGAGCAGTACTTC | CASSRQGSSYEQYF
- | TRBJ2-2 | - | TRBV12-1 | TGTGCCAGCAGCATAAGCGAGAACACCGGGGAGCTGTTTTTT | CASSISENTGELFF
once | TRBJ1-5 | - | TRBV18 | TGTGCCAGCTCACCTACGGGAGGAGATACCAATCAGCCCCAGCATTTT | CASSPTGGDTNQPQHF
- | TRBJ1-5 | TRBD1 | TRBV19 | TGTGCCAGTAGTATCTCAGTGTTTATGATTGGAGACAGGGGAACGCAGCCCCAGCATTTT | CASSISVFMIGDRGTQPQHF
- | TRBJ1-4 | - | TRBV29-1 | TGCAGCGTAAACAGGGAAAATGAAAAACTGTTTTTT | CSVNRENEKLFF
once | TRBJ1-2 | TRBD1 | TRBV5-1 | TGCGCCAGCAGCTTGGCATCAGGGGGGAATGGCTACACCTTC | CASSLASGGNGYTF
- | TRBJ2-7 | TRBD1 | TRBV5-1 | TGCGCCAGCAGTTTACAAACAGGGGGTGACGAGCAGTACTTC | CASSLQTGGDEQYF
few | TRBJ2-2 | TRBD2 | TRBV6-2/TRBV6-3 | TGTGCCAGCAGCAGGAGGGAGGGCGGGGAGCTGTTTTTT | CASSRREGGELFF
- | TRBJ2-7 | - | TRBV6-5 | TGTGCCAGCAGTTCGTACCGGGACTCCCTAGAGCAGTACTTC | CASSSYRDSLEQYF
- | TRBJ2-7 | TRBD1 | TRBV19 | TGTGCCAGTAGTCTCCGGGACAGGGTCTGGGAGCAGTACTTC | CASSLRDRVWEQYF
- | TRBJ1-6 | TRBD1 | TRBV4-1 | TGCGCCAGCAGCCAAGATATGGGACAGTATAATTCACCCCTCCACTTT | CASSQDMGQYNSPLHF
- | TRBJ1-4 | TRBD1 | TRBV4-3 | TGCGCCAGCAGCCATCCGGACAGGGGGTCGCAACTGTTTTTT | CASSHPDRGSQLFF
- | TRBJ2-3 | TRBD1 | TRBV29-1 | TGCAGCGTTGAATTGGGGGACAGGGGGTATACGCAGTATTTT | CSVELGDRGYTQYF
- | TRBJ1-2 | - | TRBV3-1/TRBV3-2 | TGTGCCAGCAGCCAAGAAACAGGGAACTATGGCTACACCTTC | CASSQETGNYGYTF
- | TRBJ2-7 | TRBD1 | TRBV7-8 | TGTGCCAGCAGCTCCAGGGACAGGACCTACGAGCAGTACTTC | CASSSRDRTYEQYF
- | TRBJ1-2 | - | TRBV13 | TGTGCCAGCAGCTTTTGGGAGTTCAAGGACTATGGCTACACCTTC | CASSFWEFKDYGYTF
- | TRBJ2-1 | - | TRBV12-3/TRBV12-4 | TGTGCCAGCAGTTTTCACAGCTACAATGAGCAGTTCTTC | CASSFHSYNEQFF
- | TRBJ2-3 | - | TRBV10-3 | TGTGCCATCAGTGAGTCACGGCGGAGAACAGATACGCAGTATTTT | CAISESRRRTDTQYF
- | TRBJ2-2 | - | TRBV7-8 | TGTGCCAGCAGCTTAGGACTAACCGACACCGGGGAGCTGTTTTTT | CASSLGLTDTGELFF
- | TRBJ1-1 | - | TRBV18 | TGTGCCAGCTCATCGAGAGTTCCCGACACTGAAGCTTTCTTT | CASSSRVPDTEAFF
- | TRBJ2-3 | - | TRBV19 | TGTGCCAGTAGTATTTTCGGACTGAACACAGATACGCAGTATTTT | CASSIFGLNTDTQYF
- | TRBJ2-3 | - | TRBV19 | TGTGCCAGTAGCCGCCTACCGGGAGTCCCAGATACGCAGTATTTT | CASSRLPGVPDTQYF
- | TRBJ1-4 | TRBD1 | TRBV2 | TGTGCCAGCAGTGAAGGCGCACAGGGGAAAGGAGAAAAACTGTTTTTT | CASSEGAQGKGEKLFF
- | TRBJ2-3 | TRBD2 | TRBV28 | TGTGCCAGCAGTCCCCTCAGCCTAGCGGGAGCTGGAGATACGCAGTATTTT | CASSPLSLAGAGDTQYF